The T cell receptor (beta chain) described here comes from a study of CD8 T cells in ankylosing spondylitis. Overall study results and limits: In ankylosing spondylitis blood, a motif of roughly 8 highly homologous TCR beta variants appeared characteristic.

Concerning this clonotype: Its antigen is not known.

TCRdb reprocessed the 5' RACE reads with MiXCR, giving one entry per CDR3 protein. The sample consists of roughly 670,000 distinct CDR3 sequences, around 19% of them appearing once. The origin of this receptor is a male donor with ankylosing spondylitis. Specimen: blood, either unsorted or a sorted T cell fraction (not recorded which).

CDR3 loop: CSVEAGGVAAEAFF. In DNA, the CDR3 is TGCAGCGTTGAGGCAGGGGGTGTTGCGGCTGAAGCTTTCTTT. The chain employs TRBV29-1 and TRBJ1-1; 7 nucleotides agree with TRBD1. CDR1 SQVTM and CDR2 ANQGSEA come from the germline V gene. The CDR3 totals 14 residues. V trimming: 3 bases; J trimming: 6 bases; junction bases outside the gene matches: 10. Full variable domain (remainder filled in from reference TRBV29-1 and TRBJ1-1): SAVISQKPSRDICQRGTSLTIQCQVDSQVTMMFWYRQQPGQSLTLIATANQGSEATYESGFVIDKFPISRPNLTFSTLTVSNMSPEDSSIYLCSVEAGGVAAEAFFGQGTRLTVV.